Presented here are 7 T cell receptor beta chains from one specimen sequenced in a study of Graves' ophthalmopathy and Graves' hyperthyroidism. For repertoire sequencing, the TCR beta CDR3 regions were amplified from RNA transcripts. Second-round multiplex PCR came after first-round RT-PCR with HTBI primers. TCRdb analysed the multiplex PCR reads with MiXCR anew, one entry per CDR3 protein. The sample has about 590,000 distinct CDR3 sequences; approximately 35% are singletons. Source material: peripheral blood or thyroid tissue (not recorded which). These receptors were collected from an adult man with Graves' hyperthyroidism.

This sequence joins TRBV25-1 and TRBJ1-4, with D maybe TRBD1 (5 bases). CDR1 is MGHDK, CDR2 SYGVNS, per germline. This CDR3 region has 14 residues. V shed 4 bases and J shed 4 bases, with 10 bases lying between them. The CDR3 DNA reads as TGTGCCAGCAGTGGCCGGGACGGTAATGAAAAACTGTTTTTT. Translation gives CASSGRDGNEKLFF.

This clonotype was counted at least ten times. The CDR3 is CASSGGRNQPQHF. The CDR3 DNA follows: TGTGCCAGCAGTGGTGGACGCAATCAGCCCCAGCATTTT. The chain recombines TRBV25-1 with TRBJ1-5; unclear D gene. V lost 4 bases, J lost 2 bases, and 6 bases lay in between. CDR1 MGHDK and CDR2 SYGVNS come from the germline V gene. CDR3 size: 13 residues.

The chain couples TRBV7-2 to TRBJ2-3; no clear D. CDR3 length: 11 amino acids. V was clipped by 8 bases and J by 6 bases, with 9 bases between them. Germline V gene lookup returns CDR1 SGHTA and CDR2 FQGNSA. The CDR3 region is CASALGDTQYF. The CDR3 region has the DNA TGTGCCAGCGCCCTAGGGGATACGCAGTATTTT.

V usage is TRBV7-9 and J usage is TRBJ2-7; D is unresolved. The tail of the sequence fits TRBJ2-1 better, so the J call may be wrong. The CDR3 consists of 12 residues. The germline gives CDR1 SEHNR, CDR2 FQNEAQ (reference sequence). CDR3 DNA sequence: TGTGCCAGCAGCTTAGCGAACGATGAGCAGTTCTTC. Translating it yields CASSLANDEQFF.

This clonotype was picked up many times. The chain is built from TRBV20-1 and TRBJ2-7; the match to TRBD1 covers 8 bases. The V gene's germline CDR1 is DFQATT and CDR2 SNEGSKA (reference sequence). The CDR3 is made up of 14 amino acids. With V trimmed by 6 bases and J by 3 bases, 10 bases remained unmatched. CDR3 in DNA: TGCAGTGCCAACCCCGGGACAGGCGGCTACGAGCAGTACTTC. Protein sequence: CSANPGTGGYEQYF.

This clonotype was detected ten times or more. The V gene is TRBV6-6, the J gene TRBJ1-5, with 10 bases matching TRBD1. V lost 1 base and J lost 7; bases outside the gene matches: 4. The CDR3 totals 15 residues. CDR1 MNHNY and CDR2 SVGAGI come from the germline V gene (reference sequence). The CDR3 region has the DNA TGTGCCAGCAGTTACTACGGGACAGGGGTCCAGCCCCAGCATTTT. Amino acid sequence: CASSYYGTGVQPQHF.

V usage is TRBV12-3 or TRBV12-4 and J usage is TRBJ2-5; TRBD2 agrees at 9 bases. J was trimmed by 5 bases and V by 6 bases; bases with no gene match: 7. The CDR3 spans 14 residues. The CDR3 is CASSRSGSGETQYF. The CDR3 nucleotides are TGTGCCAGCAGCCGTAGCGGGAGCGGCGAGACCCAGTACTTC.